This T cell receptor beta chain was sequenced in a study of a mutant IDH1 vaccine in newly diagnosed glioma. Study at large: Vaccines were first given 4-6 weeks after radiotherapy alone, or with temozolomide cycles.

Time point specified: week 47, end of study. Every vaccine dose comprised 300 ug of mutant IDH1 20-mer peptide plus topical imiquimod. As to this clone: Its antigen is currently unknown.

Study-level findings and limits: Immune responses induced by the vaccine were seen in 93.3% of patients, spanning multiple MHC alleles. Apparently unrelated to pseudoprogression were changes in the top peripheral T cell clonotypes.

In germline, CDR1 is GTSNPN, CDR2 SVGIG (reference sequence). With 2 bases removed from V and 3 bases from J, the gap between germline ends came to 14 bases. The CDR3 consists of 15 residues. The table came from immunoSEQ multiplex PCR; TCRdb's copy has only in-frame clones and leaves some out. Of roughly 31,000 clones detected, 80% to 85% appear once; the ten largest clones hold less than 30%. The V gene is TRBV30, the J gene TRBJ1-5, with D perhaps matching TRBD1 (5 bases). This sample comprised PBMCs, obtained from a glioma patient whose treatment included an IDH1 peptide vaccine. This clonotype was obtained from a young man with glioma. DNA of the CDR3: TGTGCCTGGAGTCCAATTGGGGGGTACAATCAGCCCCAGCATTTT. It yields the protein CAWSPIGGYNQPQHF.